This T cell receptor beta chain comes out of a study of blood T cells in healthy people across ages. Study findings and constraints: The recorded TCR beta diversity per million T cells decreased in a roughly linear manner with age. Unsorted PBMC input precluded a conclusive naive versus antigen-experienced comparison.

Notes on this clonotype: No antigen is known for it.

The germline CDR1 and CDR2 sequences are SNHLY and FYNNEI. V lost 7 bases to trimming and J lost 6 bases, with 16 bases between them. The CDR3 is 14 residues long. Primed by a sample-barcoded 5' primer and a J-beta primer mix, a second PCR proceeded for 7 to 11 cycles. At least 3 million CDR3-containing paired-end reads were obtained per sample. TCRdb passed the 5' RACE reads through MiXCR, listing each CDR3 protein once. The sample includes around 870,000 distinct CDR3 sequences, under 30% of them seen just once. The sequencing input was blood. This TCR was sampled from a woman aged 80 or over in good health. The V call is TRBV2, the J call TRBJ2-1, with D possibly being TRBD2 (7 bases). CDR3 protein: CASMKGGGRNEQFF. The CDR3 DNA sequence: TGTGCCAGCATGAAAGGGGGGGGGCGCAATGAGCAGTTCTTC.